One sample yielded the 7 T cell receptor beta chains listed below, sequenced in a study of beta chain features in type 1 diabetes. Study conclusions and caveats: Researchers report that Type 1 diabetes patients had moderately but significantly shorter TCRB CDR3s across all four CD4+ subsets.

Expressed TCRB transcripts were sequenced after all isolated RNA was converted to cDNA. Measured with immunoSEQ multiplex PCR; TCRdb has only the in-frame clones, and not every one. Of 330,000 or so clones in the sample, 10% to 15% were seen once. Antigens of these TCRs are unknown. The sequenced material came from naive CD4+ T cells from blood. All receptors derive from a woman aged 18-35 years with type 1 diabetes.

The rearrangement joins TRBV10-3 to TRBJ2-3; possible D gene TRBD2, 6 bases. Per the germline V gene, CDR1 is ENHRY and CDR2 is SYGVKD. The CDR3 extends over 14 amino acids. Trimming pared 6 bases from V and 1 base from J, leaving 11 bases between. The CDR3 DNA reads as TGTGCCATCAGCCCGGGACTGGGCACAGATACGCAGTATTTT. This gives the protein CAISPGLGTDTQYF.

The V and J genes are TRBV6-6 and TRBJ2-7, with 9 bases matching TRBD1. The V and J ends lost 4 bases and 2 bases, in that order; junction bases with no gene match: 6. The CDR3 loop spans 15 amino acids. CDR1 is MNHNY, CDR2 SVGAGI, per germline (reference sequence). The CDR3 nucleotides are TGTGCCAGCAGTTCCGACAGGGGGTGGGCCTACGAGCAGTACTTC. Amino acid sequence: CASSSDRGWAYEQYF.

Only a few counts were recorded for this clone. This chain connects TRBV5-1 to TRBJ1-5; 8 bases align to TRBD1. Trimming cost V 0 bases and J 5 bases; bases outside gene matches: 4. The CDR3 consists of 15 residues. Germline V gives CDR1 SGHRS, CDR2 YFSETQ. The CDR3 here is CASSLGQGADQPQHF. CDR3 DNA: TGCGCCAGCAGCTTGGGGCAGGGGGCCGATCAGCCCCAGCATTTT.

This clone was observed a handful of times. The chain recombines TRBV4-1 with TRBJ2-7; no firm D call. V lost 0 bases, J lost 6 bases, and 9 bases lay in between. CDR3 size: 13 residues. Germline assignment: CDR1 MGHRA and CDR2 YSYEKL. CDR3 in amino acids: CASSQDIAAEQYF. In DNA, the CDR3 is TGCGCCAGCAGCCAAGATATAGCTGCCGAGCAGTACTTC.

V gene TRBV21-1 combines with J gene TRBJ2-7; the table's TRBD2 call for D was not verified on the DNA. TRBV21-1 represents a pseudogene. The CDR3 loop spans 15 amino acids. Written as DNA, the CDR3 is TGTGCCAGCAGCACACCCGGGCCCCTCGAGGGCGAGCAGTACTTC. The encoded protein is CASSTPGPLEGEQYF.

V is TRBV29-1 and J is TRBJ2-6; D unclear. Germline V CDR1 and CDR2: SQVTM, ANQGSEA. V lost 4 bases to trimming and J lost 0 bases, with 10 bases between them. The CDR3 consists of 15 residues. CDR3 amino acids: CSVGAALSGANVLTF. The CDR3 bases are TGCAGCGTTGGGGCAGCTCTCTCTGGGGCCAACGTCCTGACTTTC. Full variable domain (rest looked up from reference TRBV29-1 and TRBJ2-6): SAVISQKPSRDICQRGTSLTIQCQVDSQVTMMFWYRQQPGQSLTLIATANQGSEATYESGFVIDKFPISRPNLTFSTLTVSNMSPEDSSIYLCSVGAALSGANVLTFGAGSRLTVL.

This clone showed up just a few times. This chain joins TRBV28 and TRBJ2-7, with D perhaps matching TRBD1 (5 bases). The V and J ends lost 5 bases and 9 bases respectively, with 17 bases between them. The CDR3 contains 13 residues. Looked up from germline, CDR1 is MDHEN and CDR2 is SYDVKM. CDR3 residues: CASSTRQGPSQYF. CDR3 DNA: TGTGCCAGCAGTACGCGCCAGGGTCCCTCGCAGTACTTC.